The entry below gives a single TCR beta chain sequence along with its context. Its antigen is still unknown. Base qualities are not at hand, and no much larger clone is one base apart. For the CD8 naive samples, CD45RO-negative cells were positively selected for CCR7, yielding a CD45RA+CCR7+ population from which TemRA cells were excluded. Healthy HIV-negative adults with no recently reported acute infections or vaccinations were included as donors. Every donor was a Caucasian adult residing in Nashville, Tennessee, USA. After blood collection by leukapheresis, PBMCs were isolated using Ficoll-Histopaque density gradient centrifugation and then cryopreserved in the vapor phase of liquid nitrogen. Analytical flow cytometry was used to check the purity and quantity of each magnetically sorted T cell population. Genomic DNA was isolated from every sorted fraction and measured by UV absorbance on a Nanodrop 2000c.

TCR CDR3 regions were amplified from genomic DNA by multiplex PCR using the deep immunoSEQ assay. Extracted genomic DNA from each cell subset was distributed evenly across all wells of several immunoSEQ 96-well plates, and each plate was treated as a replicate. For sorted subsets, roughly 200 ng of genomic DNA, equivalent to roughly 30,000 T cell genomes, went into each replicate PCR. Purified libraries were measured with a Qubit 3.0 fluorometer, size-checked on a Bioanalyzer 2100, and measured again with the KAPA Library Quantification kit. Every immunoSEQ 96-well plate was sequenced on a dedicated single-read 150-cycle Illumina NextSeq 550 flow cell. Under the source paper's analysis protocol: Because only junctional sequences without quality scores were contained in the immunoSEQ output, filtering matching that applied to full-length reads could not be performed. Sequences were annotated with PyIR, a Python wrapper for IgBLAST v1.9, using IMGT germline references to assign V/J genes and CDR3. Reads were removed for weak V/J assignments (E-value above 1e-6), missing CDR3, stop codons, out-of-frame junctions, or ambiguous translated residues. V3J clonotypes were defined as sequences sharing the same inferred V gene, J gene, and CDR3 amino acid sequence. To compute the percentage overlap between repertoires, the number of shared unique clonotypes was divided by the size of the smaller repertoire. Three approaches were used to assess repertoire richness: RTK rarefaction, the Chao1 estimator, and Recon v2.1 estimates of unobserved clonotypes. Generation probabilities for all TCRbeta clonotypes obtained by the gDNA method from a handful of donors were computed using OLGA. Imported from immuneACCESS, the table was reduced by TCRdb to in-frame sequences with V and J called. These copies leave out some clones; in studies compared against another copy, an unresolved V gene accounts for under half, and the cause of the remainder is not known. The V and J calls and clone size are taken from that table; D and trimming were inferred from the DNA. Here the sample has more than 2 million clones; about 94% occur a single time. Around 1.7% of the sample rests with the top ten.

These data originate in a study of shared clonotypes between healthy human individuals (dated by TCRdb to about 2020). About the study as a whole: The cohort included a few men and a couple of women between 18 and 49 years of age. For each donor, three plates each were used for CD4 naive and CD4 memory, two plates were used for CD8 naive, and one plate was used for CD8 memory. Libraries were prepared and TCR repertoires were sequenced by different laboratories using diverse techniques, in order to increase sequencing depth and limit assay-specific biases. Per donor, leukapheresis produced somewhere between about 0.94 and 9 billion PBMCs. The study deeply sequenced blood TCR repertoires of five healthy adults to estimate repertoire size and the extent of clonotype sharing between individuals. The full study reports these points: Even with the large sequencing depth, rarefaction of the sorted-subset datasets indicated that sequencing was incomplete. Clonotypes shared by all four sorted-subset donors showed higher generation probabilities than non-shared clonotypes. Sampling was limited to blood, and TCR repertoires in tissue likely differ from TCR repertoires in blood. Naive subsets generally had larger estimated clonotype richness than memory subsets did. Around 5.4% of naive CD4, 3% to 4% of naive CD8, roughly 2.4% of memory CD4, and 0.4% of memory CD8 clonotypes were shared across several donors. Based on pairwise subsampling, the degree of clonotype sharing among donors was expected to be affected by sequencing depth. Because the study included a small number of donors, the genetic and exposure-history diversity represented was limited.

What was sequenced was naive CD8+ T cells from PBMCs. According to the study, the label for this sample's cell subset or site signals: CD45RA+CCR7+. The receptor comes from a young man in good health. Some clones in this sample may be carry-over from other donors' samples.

The CDR3 is CASSFETSGYYNEQFF. The sequenced DNA: TGTGCCAGCAGCTTCGAAACTAGCGGGTACTACAATGAGCAGTTCTTC. Recombination joined TRBV7-2 with TRBJ2-1; 9 middle bases align to TRBD2. The CDR3 goes from the cysteine to the phenylalanine over 16 residues. This entry keeps only the CDR3 DNA: 48 bases, framed from base 1. CDR1 is given as SGHTA and CDR2 as FQGNSA, both from the germline V gene. V lost 3 bases and J lost 3 bases, and the count of bases not matched to a germline gene is 6.